This T cell receptor beta chain emerged from a study of T cells in Graves' hyperthyroidism and ophthalmopathy (dated by TCRdb to about 2019). A note on the overall study: Peripheral blood was collected at initial diagnosis, before any treatment. TCR Vbeta CDR3 sequencing of 120 to 150 peripheral blood samples (over 40 ophthalmopathy, approximately 80 hyperthyroidism and approximately 17 progressor patients) is reported in the paper. A discovery cohort of fewer than 110 patients, approximately 45 with Graves' ophthalmopathy and approximately 60 with stable Graves' hyperthyroidism, was used to find distinguishing TCR V-J signatures. In about 6 Graves' hyperthyroidism patients, the study also compared T-cell repertoires from thyroid tissue with T-cell repertoires from blood. Prospective prediction of ophthalmopathy was tested in an independent validation cohort of fewer than 20 hyperthyroidism patients and some 17 patients who later progressed to ophthalmopathy. For training and testing, the 100 or so patients in the discovery cohort were randomly divided in a 7:3 ratio. Once sampling was done, hyperthyroidism patients were given methimazole at a starting dose of 30 mg daily, whereas ophthalmopathy patients were given high-dose intravenous methylprednisolone.

In this sample, this clonotype turned up many times. Its cognate antigen has yet to be identified. Base qualities are not at hand, and no much larger clone is one base apart. Findings and caveats that apply to the study as a whole: Most expanded thyroid clonotypes (frequency above 0.001) were also detected in blood, a finding suggesting that blood repertoires may reflect thyroid immune responses. No statistical method was used to set the sample size in advance, and investigators knew the group allocation. A model built on a 13 V-J signature distinguished ophthalmopathy from stable hyperthyroidism, reaching 85% to 90% sensitivity and 81% to 83% specificity in cross-validation and 80%/75% in testing. In validation, the model predicted progression to ophthalmopathy with approximately 70% sensitivity and about 72% specificity, a median of about 6 months before onset.

Hyperthyroidism patients were aged 18 to 65 years and newly diagnosed, with disease duration of less than 2 months. Patients with uncontrolled infections, other autoimmune diseases, pregnancy or lactation were excluded. Diagnoses were established on the basis of clinical symptoms, serum thyroxine and TRAb, thyroid ultrasound, and orbital computed tomography. Blood from progressor patients was collected at the time of first diagnosis with hyperthyroidism, before any ophthalmopathy symptoms had appeared. Ficoll-Paque density gradient centrifugation was used to isolate PBMCs from 8.5 to 10 ml of fresh peripheral blood. Progressor patients were defined as those initially diagnosed with Graves' hyperthyroidism in whom ophthalmopathy developed during follow-up. Total RNA was extracted using Trizol reagent, and RNA quality was assessed on an Agilent 2100 Bioanalyzer. Amplification of TCR beta CDR3 regions was carried out from RNA transcripts. The first round of RT-PCR for the TCR CDR3 was performed with the HTBI primer set and the Qiagen OneStep RT-PCR kit. Libraries were constructed in a second round of multiplex PCR, after which size selection and purification were carried out. Paired-end sequencing of the libraries was performed with 100 bp reads on an Illumina HiSeq2000. In the source study's methods: SOAPnuke was used to process the raw data, with reads discarded if the reads contained adapters or uncalled bases, had a mean Phred below 15, or lacked an exact constant-primer or identifier match. High-quality paired reads were merged using COPE v1.2.5, and each unique nucleotide sequence was defined as a clonotype. MiTCR v1.1 was used to align clonotypes to the IMGT TRBV, TRBD and TRBJ reference segments. Only V-J combinations with frequency above 0.0001, covering 99% to 99.2% of repertoires, were analysed. A TCS score was defined as the ratio between F50 (clonal expansion) and ExV (chaos), using BLOSUM62-based TCRdist between CDR3 peptides within each V-J. Welch's t-statistics and random forest reduced just over 500 V-J features to 13, which were used in a naive Bayes classifier (R e1071). The public reads were run again by TCRdb, first through fastp at Q25 and then through MiXCR, and only productive beta chains were kept. Each CDR3 protein gets just one entry, which takes the most common genes and DNA from the rows behind it. TCRdb, not the authors, supplied the V and J calls. Counted in this sample were some 370,000 distinct CDR3 sequences; about 15% of them appeared once. The ten largest account for 34% of the sample.

The CDR3 measures 14 amino acids from cysteine to phenylalanine. The entry retains the CDR3 DNA only, 42 bases that are in frame from base 1. In the germline V gene (reference sequence), CDR1 corresponds to LNHDA and CDR2 to SQIVND. V is reduced by 5 bases and J by 2 bases, leaving a spacing of 12 bases between them. The receptor was derived from a woman aged 25 to 39 with Graves' hyperthyroidism that later progressed to Graves' ophthalmopathy. The sequenced sample was blood. The sequence is built from TRBV19 and TRBJ1-2, with the D gene call left open. The CDR3 region has the sequence CASSVYPDNYGYTF. The nucleotides read TGTGCCAGTAGTGTCTACCCCGACAACTATGGCTACACCTTC.